This T cell receptor beta chain stems from a study of blood T cell repertoires in COVID-19. Looking at the study overall: Both acute and convalescent COVID-19 samples were obtained from the United States, Italy and Spain. T cells, B-cell-depleted T cells, or PBMCs provided the cDNA or gDNA that served as material.

A Seattle source enrolled patients during active infection and followed them longitudinally. Produced via immunoSEQ multiplex PCR; TCRdb's table is partial and in-frame only. The sample records some 520,000 clones, 80% to 90% being singletons. Germline V lookup: CDR1 SGHAT, CDR2 FQNNGV. The CDR3 length is 19 residues. With 2 bases removed from V and 1 base from J, the gap between germline ends came to 23 bases. The specimen was peripheral blood. V is TRBV11-2 and J is TRBJ1-1; possibly TRBD1 for D (5 bases). The source is a man aged 18 to 29 with COVID-19, enrolled during active disease. The DNA of the CDR3 is TGTGCCAGCAGCTTATACGGCGTTCGGGACTTTATTAAGAACACTGAAGCTTTCTTT. Its translation is CASSLYGVRDFIKNTEAFF.